The 26 T cell receptor beta chains given below trace back to one sample, sequenced in a study of shared clonotypes between healthy human individuals (dated by TCRdb to the early 2020s). The library was made by the immunoSEQ multiplex PCR assay. TCRdb limited this immuneACCESS table to in-frame rearrangements with V and J called. A share of clones is missing; checked studies link under half to unresolved V genes, and the rest is unexplained. This sample holds about 510,000 clones; almost 80% were observed only once. The ten biggest clones cover around 13% of the sample. The sample consisted of PBMCs. Source of these receptors: a woman aged 40 to 50 in good health. Some clones in this sample may be carry-over from other donors' samples.

This chain joins TRBV2 and TRBJ2-1; D is undetermined. The CDR3 is 15 residues long. V was pared by 4 bases and J by 2 bases, with 12 bases between. Germline CDR1 and CDR2: SNHLY and FYNNEI. DNA for the CDR3: TGTGCCAGCAGTGGCCCGGGTGCTACCTACAATGAGCAGTTCTTC. Translation: CASSGPGATYNEQFF.

The gene calls are TRBV19 and TRBJ2-7; TRBD2 is a possible D gene (5 bases). The CDR3 totals 14 residues. The ends were cut back, 1 base at V and 7 bases at J, with 14 bases in the middle. From germline, CDR1 is LNHDA and CDR2 SQIVND (reference sequence). CDR3 DNA: TGTGCCAGTAGTATAGGTCTCTCCCCGGGGGAGCAGTACTTC. Amino acids: CASSIGLSPGEQYF.

This clone was seen just once. The chain links TRBV10-3 to TRBJ2-1; D is ambiguous. The CDR3 runs 16 residues. Germline loops: CDR1 ENHRY, CDR2 SYGVKD. Trimming took 0 bases from V and 1 from J, leaving 10 bases between them. CDR3 residues: CAISESRIESYNEQFF. Written as DNA, the CDR3 is TGTGCCATCAGTGAGTCGAGGATAGAGTCCTACAATGAGCAGTTCTTC.

This chain links TRBV4-3 with TRBJ2-7, with D possibly matching TRBD1 (6 bases). CDR1 is LGHNA and CDR2 is YSLEER in the germline V gene. Trimming took off 1 base at V and 2 bases at J, with 9 bases between the two ends. This CDR3 has 14 amino acids. The chain's CDR3 is CASSQVQGTYEQYF. As DNA, the CDR3 is TGCGCCAGCAGCCAAGTACAGGGCACCTACGAGCAGTACTTC.

The chain carries TRBV29-1 and TRBJ1-4; no reliable D call. Germline CDR1 SQVTM, CDR2 ANQGSEA. V lost 0 bases to trimming and J lost 7 bases, with 12 bases between them. The CDR3 is made up of 14 amino acids. This chain's CDR3 is CSVEEQEKGEKLFF. CDR3 sequence (DNA): TGCAGCGTTGAAGAGCAGGAGAAGGGTGAAAAACTGTTTTTT.

The chain links TRBV5-1 to TRBJ2-2; 9 bases agree with TRBD1. Germline loops: CDR1 SGHRS, CDR2 YFSETQ. With 5 bases clipped from V and 6 bases from J, the junction kept 8 bases outside the gene matches. The CDR3 has 15 residues. CDR3 in amino acids: CASRMEQGASGELFF. The CDR3 DNA is TGCGCCAGCAGAATGGAACAGGGGGCGTCCGGGGAGCTGTTTTTT.

The chain is built from TRBV5-1 and TRBJ2-1; 10 nucleotides match TRBD2. V was clipped by 5 bases and J by 10 bases; unmatched bases: 15. Germline V lookup: CDR1 SGHRS, CDR2 YFSETQ. The CDR3 is 16 amino acids. The CDR3 DNA reads TGCGCCAGCAGTCGCACCGGGACTAGCGAGACAGGGGAGCAGTTCTTC. This codes for CASSRTGTSETGEQFF.

The V gene is TRBV5-6, the J gene TRBJ2-1, with D possibly matching TRBD2 (6 bases). The CDR3 covers 16 residues. Per germline, CDR1 SGHDT and CDR2 YYEEEE. The V gene lost 4 bases and the J gene lost 0 bases, with 14 bases spanning the gap. The CDR3 protein is CASSSLAVSSYNEQFF. The DNA for the CDR3 is TGTGCCAGCAGCAGCTTAGCGGTGAGCTCCTACAATGAGCAGTTCTTC.

The chain joins TRBV13 to TRBJ2-3, with D perhaps matching TRBD1 or TRBD2 (5 bases each). Trimming took off 5 bases at V and 2 bases at J, with 26 bases between the two ends. CDR1 and CDR2 from the germline V gene are PRHDT and FYEKMQ (reference sequence). The CDR3 sequence is 19 residues long. The DNA of the CDR3 is TGTGCCAGCAGCCCATTTGGACGGGACCACCCTTCTAACACAGATACGCAGTATTTT. The encoded protein is CASSPFGRDHPSNTDTQYF.

Only one count was recorded for this clone. The gene calls are TRBV28 and TRBJ2-1; TRBD2 matches 8 bases. Germline V CDR1 and CDR2: MDHEN, SYDVKM. With 1 base clipped from V and 6 bases from J, the junction kept 8 bases outside the gene matches. The CDR3 loop spans 16 amino acids. CDR3 DNA: TGTGCCAGCAGTTTATTTATGGCGGGAGGTCGCAATGAGCAGTTCTTC. This gives the protein CASSLFMAGGRNEQFF.

The chain combines TRBV6-6 with TRBJ1-2, with a possible D match to TRBD1 (6 bases). Trimming removed 7 bases from V and 3 bases from J, with 15 bases in between. Germline-derived CDR1 and CDR2 are MNHNY and SVGAGI (reference sequence). CDR3 length: 14 residues. This CDR3 is CASTGGGGYYGYTF. Written as DNA, the CDR3 is TGTGCCAGCACCGGAGGAGGGGGTTACTATGGCTACACCTTC.

The chain employs TRBV5-1 and TRBJ1-1, with 7 bases identical to TRBD1. CDR1 is SGHRS and CDR2 is YFSETQ in the germline V gene. The V gene end was trimmed by 2 bases and the J gene end by 3 bases; junction bases not matched to a gene: 4. The CDR3 runs to 14 residues. In nucleotides, the CDR3 is TGCGCCAGCAGCTTTACCACAGGGGACACTGAAGCTTTCTTT. Translated, it gives CASSFTTGDTEAFF.

The J gene is TRBJ2-4, the V gene TRBV6-5; a possible D gene is TRBD1 (6 bases). There are 16 residues in the CDR3. Germline values: CDR1 MNHEY, CDR2 SVGAGI. V was cut by 0 bases and J by 0 bases, with 9 bases left in between. This CDR3 is CASSYSAGAAKNIQYF. CDR3 sequence (DNA): TGTGCCAGCAGTTACTCGGCAGGGGCAGCCAAAAACATTCAGTACTTC.

V and J are TRBV5-1 and TRBJ2-3, with D tentatively TRBD2 (6 bases). CDR1 SGHRS and CDR2 YFSETQ come from the germline V gene. The CDR3 has 16 residues. V lost 0 bases and J lost 7, with 18 bases in between. CDR3 sequence: CASSLEGGAQWNTQYF. The CDR3 region has the DNA TGCGCCAGCAGCTTGGAGGGCGGGGCGCAGTGGAATACGCAGTATTTT.

To note about this clone: This may be a read error: a much more frequent sequence differs by one nucleotide. This specimen includes other DNA sequences encoding the same CDR3. The V call is TRBV5-1, the J call TRBJ1-1, with D perhaps TRBD1 (5 bases). This CDR3 is 15 amino acids long. Germline loops: CDR1 SGHRS, CDR2 YFSETQ. Trimming took off 6 bases at V and 0 bases at J, with 15 bases between the two ends. The CDR3 spells CASTLGGLVNTEAFF. DNA for the CDR3: TGCGCCAGCACCCTGGGGGGATTGGTGAACACTGAAGCTTTCTTT.

The rearrangement joins TRBV15 to TRBJ1-5; D is unresolved. V dropped 0 bases and J dropped 7 bases, with 10 bases sitting between them. The CDR3 extends over 14 amino acids. Germline V gene data show CDR1 as LNHNV and CDR2 as YYDKDF (reference sequence). Here the CDR3 DNA reads TGTGCCACCAGCAGAGATCGGGGTTACCAGCCCCAGCATTTT. It translates to CATSRDRGYQPQHF.

The chain combines TRBV5-4 with TRBJ2-3; D is unclear. Trimming took 1 base from V and 4 from J, leaving 7 bases between them. The CDR3 runs to 13 residues. Germline V gives CDR1 SGHNT, CDR2 YYREEE (reference sequence). The DNA for the CDR3 is TGTGCCAGCAGCTTGATCAGTCCAGATACGCAGTATTTT. Encoded protein: CASSLISPDTQYF.

The sample holds a few counts of this clone. V gene TRBV5-4 combines with J gene TRBJ1-1; TRBD1 is a possible D gene (5 bases). The length of the CDR3 is 15 residues. Trimming left V 4 bases short and J 5 bases short, with 18 bases between. Germline V gene data show CDR1 as SGHNT and CDR2 as YYREEE (reference sequence). CDR3 in DNA: TGTGCCAGCAGCCGGGAGGGGTATCGGAGGACTGAAGCTTTCTTT. It is translated as CASSREGYRRTEAFF.

The chain has TRBV7-2 and TRBJ1-5; TRBD1 agrees at 7 bases. The trim removed 5 bases at V and 6 bases at J, leaving 10 bases unmatched. The CDR3 runs to 15 residues. In germline, CDR1 is SGHTA, CDR2 FQGNSA. In DNA form, the CDR3 reads TGTGCCAGCAGCGCGGACAGGCTGGCCTCTCAGCCCCAGCATTTT. Translation: CASSADRLASQPQHF. The variable domain in full, completed from reference TRBV7-2 and TRBJ1-5, reads GAGVSQSPSNKVTEKGKDVELRCDPISGHTALYWYRQSLGQGLEFLIYFQGNSAPDKSGLPSDRFSAERTGGSVSTLTIQRTQQEDSAVYLCASSADRLASQPQHFGDGTRLSIL.

The sample holds one count of this clone. The chain joins TRBV7-2 to TRBJ2-5; the D call may be TRBD1 or TRBD2 (5 bases each). Trimming removed 5 bases from V and 7 bases from J, with 11 bases in between. In germline, CDR1 is SGHTA, CDR2 FQGNSA. The CDR3 runs to 12 residues. The CDR3 DNA is TGTGCCAGCAGCCGACGGGACGGGACCCAGTACTTC. It specifies CASSRRDGTQYF.

V gene TRBV10-2 combines with J gene TRBJ2-7, with D possibly TRBD1 on 6 matching bases. Between the trimmed V and J ends, which lost 0 bases and 2 bases, there was a span of 11 bases. The V gene's germline CDR1 is WSHSY and CDR2 SAAADI. This CDR3 contains 15 residues. CDR3 amino acids: CASSESDSLTYEQYF. Written as DNA, the CDR3 is TGCGCCAGCAGTGAGTCGGACAGTTTGACCTACGAGCAGTACTTC.

The genes are TRBV6-5 and TRBJ1-1, with D uncertain. V was pared by 0 bases and J by 0 bases, with 8 bases between. This CDR3 has 15 residues. Looked up from germline, CDR1 is MNHEY and CDR2 is SVGAGI. In DNA form, the CDR3 reads TGTGCCAGCAGTTACTCGACAAGCATGAACACTGAAGCTTTCTTT. Protein product: CASSYSTSMNTEAFF.

This clone appeared a single time. This likely came from a read error, as a far larger clone is one base away. The V gene is TRBV25-1, the J gene TRBJ2-7; D is undetermined. There are 16 residues in the CDR3. Germline V gene sequence: CDR1 MGHDK, CDR2 SYGVNS. V dropped 3 bases and J dropped 0 bases, with 15 bases sitting between them. The CDR3 protein is CASSDSFGRSSYEQYF. The CDR3 DNA reads TGTGCCAGCAGTGATTCATTCGGCAGGAGCTCCTACGAGCAGTACTTC.

The gene calls are TRBV6-5 and TRBJ1-2; no clear D. In germline, CDR1 is MNHEY, CDR2 SVGAGI. Trimming pared 2 bases from V and 8 bases from J, leaving 15 bases between. The CDR3 is 14 residues long. CDR3 sequence reads: CASSYDSGPRGYTF. The CDR3 coding sequence is TGTGCCAGCAGTTACGATTCCGGGCCCCGCGGCTACACCTTC.

The genes are TRBV2 and TRBJ1-5, with D hard to call. Germline lookup yields CDR1 SNHLY and CDR2 FYNNEI. The CDR3 runs to 15 residues. V lost 4 bases and J lost 0, with 10 bases in between. The CDR3 sequence is CASSGLRYSNQPQHF. CDR3 DNA: TGTGCCAGCAGTGGGTTAAGGTATAGCAATCAGCCCCAGCATTTT.

CDR3 DNA sequence: TGTGCCAGCAGTTTAATAGGGCGGGGAAATGAGCAGTTCTTC. Protein sequence: CASSLIGRGNEQFF. The V and J genes are TRBV27 and TRBJ2-1; TRBD2 might be the D (6 bases). The CDR3 totals 14 residues. V lost 2 bases and J lost 7, with 12 bases in between. Per germline, CDR1 MNHEY and CDR2 SMNVEV (reference sequence).